Below are 27 T cell receptor beta chains sequenced from a single sample in a study of cytomegalovirus exposure and HLA in healthy donors. Vbeta (60) and Jbeta (13) primers were used in the PCR. Here immunoSEQ multiplex PCR was the method, and the copy in TCRdb shows in-frame clones only, minus some. The table records 97,000 or so clones, approximately 9% of them present only once. The specimen sequenced was PBMCs. Receptors were obtained from a man aged 50-59 years in good health and CMV-seropositive.

The rearrangement links TRBV7-3 to TRBJ2-1; tentatively, D is TRBD1 (6 bases). CDR1 and CDR2 (germline): SGHTA, FQGTGA. The V and J ends lost 4 bases and 1 base respectively, with 11 bases between them. This CDR3 is 15 amino acids long. As DNA, the CDR3 is TGTGCCAGCAGCTCCAACAGGGTTTCCTACAATGAGCAGTTCTTC. Its translation: CASSSNRVSYNEQFF.

The CDR3 sequence: CASSLGTGYEQYF. The CDR3 region has the DNA TGTGCCAGCAGCTTAGGGACAGGGTACGAGCAGTACTTC. The V gene is TRBV11-3, the J gene TRBJ2-7; the match to TRBD1 covers 8 bases. The trim removed 1 base at V and 4 bases at J, leaving 0 bases unmatched. Per germline, CDR1 SGHNT and CDR2 YENEEA. The CDR3 has 13 residues.

This clone was counted between two and nine times. The CDR3 DNA reads as TGTGCCAGCAGTTCCCGACAGTCTCACTCTGGAAACACCATATATTTT. Translation gives CASSSRQSHSGNTIYF. This sequence joins TRBV28 and TRBJ1-3, with a tentative D call TRBD1 (5 bases). Trimming cost V 4 bases and J 0 bases, with 13 bases left between them. The CDR3 has 16 residues. CDR1 is MDHEN, CDR2 SYDVKM, per germline.

The chain is built from TRBV23-1 and TRBJ2-7, with 10 bases identical to TRBD2. TRBV23-1 qualifies as an ORF whose function is uncertain. J lost 6 bases, V lost 1 base, and 9 bases had no gene match. CDR3 length: 16 residues. The CDR3 region is CASSQLTQAGGVEQYF. DNA of the CDR3: TGCGCCAGCAGTCAATTGACCCAAGCGGGGGGGGTCGAGCAGTACTTC.

This clone was counted between two and nine times. This rearrangement joins TRBV29-1 to TRBJ1-2; D uncertain. Trimming left V 3 bases short and J 3 bases short, with 14 bases between. Germline assignment: CDR1 SQVTM and CDR2 ANQGSEA. This CDR3 comprises 14 residues. The CDR3 is CSVEFKAAHYGYTF. DNA of the CDR3: TGCAGCGTTGAGTTTAAGGCAGCGCACTATGGCTACACCTTC.

V and J are TRBV7-9 and TRBJ2-1; D is unresolved. V shed 5 bases and J shed 5 bases, with 19 bases lying between them. CDR1 is SEHNR, CDR2 FQNEAQ, per germline (reference sequence). The CDR3 spans 16 residues. The CDR3 bases are TGTGCCAGCAGCCCCAGGCTTCAAGCTCAAAACAATGAGCAGTTCTTC. Protein sequence: CASSPRLQAQNNEQFF.

This clone occurred a few times. This chain connects TRBV7-9 to TRBJ2-7; possibly TRBD1 for D (6 bases). V was clipped by 6 bases and J by 6 bases, with 12 bases between them. The length of the CDR3 is 12 residues. CDR1 is SEHNR and CDR2 is FQNEAQ in the germline V gene (reference sequence). The CDR3 DNA follows: TGTGCCAGCAGACCACAGGGTGCCGAGCAGTACTTC. This encodes CASRPQGAEQYF.

The table lists this clone with a few counts. This chain uses TRBV29-1 with TRBJ2-4; D possibly corresponds to TRBD2 (5 bases). Per the germline V gene, CDR1 is SQVTM and CDR2 is ANQGSEA. V dropped 3 bases and J dropped 3 bases, with 12 bases sitting between them. The CDR3 extends over 14 amino acids. The CDR3 DNA sequence: TGCAGCGTTGACGGAGAGGGAGTCAAAAACATTCAGTACTTC. Translating it yields CSVDGEGVKNIQYF.

This clone came up a few times. The chain is built from TRBV4-3 and TRBJ2-7; 12 bases agree with TRBD2. V shed 0 bases, J shed 0 bases, and the junction held 3 bases outside the gene matches. Germline V lookup: CDR1 LGHNA, CDR2 YSLEER. This CDR3 comprises 17 residues. CDR3 region: CASSQEGLAGRSYEQYF. The CDR3 bases are TGCGCCAGCAGCCAAGAGGGACTAGCGGGTCGCTCCTACGAGCAGTACTTC.

In its sample, this clone was seen a few times. The chain uses TRBV4-1 and TRBJ2-7; 7 bases align to TRBD1. The germline CDR1 and CDR2 sequences are MGHRA and YSYEKL. This CDR3 region has 14 residues. J lost 3 bases, V lost 4 bases, and 6 bases had no gene match. In DNA form, the CDR3 reads TGCGCCAGCAGCCGCCGGGACAGCTACTACGAGCAGTACTTC. As protein: CASSRRDSYYEQYF.

This clone was picked up a small number of times. This likely reflects a read error, since a far larger clone is one base away. V and J are TRBV6-6 and TRBJ1-4, with a weak D call TRBD1 (5 bases). CDR3 length: 14 residues. Germline values: CDR1 MNHNY, CDR2 SVGAGI (reference sequence). Trimming left V 7 bases short and J 8 bases short, with 17 bases between. CDR3 nucleotides: TGTGCCAGCACTCCGAGAGGAGGGGAAGAAAAACTGTTTTTT. Its protein product is CASTPRGGEEKLFF.

The chain couples TRBV11-2 to TRBJ1-2; perhaps TRBD1 as D (5 bases). The CDR3 consists of 15 residues. CDR1 and CDR2 (germline): SGHAT, FQNNGV. Between the trimmed V and J ends, which lost 0 bases and 8 bases, there was a span of 16 bases. Here the CDR3 reads CASSLEGYSGSGYTF. The CDR3 DNA follows: TGTGCCAGCAGCTTAGAGGGCTATTCAGGGTCCGGCTACACCTTC.

Concerning this clone itself: Sequence at one end of the junction differs from germline and may be a read error. This chain joins TRBV7-7 and TRBJ2-5; 7 bases map to TRBD1. Germline loops: CDR1 SSHAT, CDR2 FNYEAQ (reference sequence). The CDR3 extends over 14 amino acids. The DNA of the CDR3 is TGTGCTAGCAGCCCAACAGGGGTAATTGAGACCCAGTACTTC. Translated, it gives CASSPTGVIETQYF. Full variable domain (outside the CDR3, taken from reference TRBV7-7 and TRBJ2-5): GAGVSQSPRYKVTKRGQDVTLRCDPISSHATLYWYQQALGQGPEFLTYFNYEAQPDKSGLPSDRFSAERPEGSISTLTIQRTEQRDSAMYRCASSPTGVIETQYFGPGTRLLVL.

The rearrangement links TRBV15 to TRBJ1-3; 9 bases are shared with TRBD1. V trimming: 3 bases; J trimming: 4 bases; junction bases outside the gene matches: 13. The CDR3 spans 18 residues. The V gene's germline CDR1 is LNHNV and CDR2 YYDKDF (reference sequence). CDR3 amino acids: CATSSRALGQGEGNTIYF. As DNA, the CDR3 is TGTGCCACCAGCAGTAGGGCCCTGGGACAGGGCGAAGGAAACACCATATATTTT.

The CDR3 loop is CASFPGQGRIQYF. For the CDR3, the DNA is TGTGCCAGTTTTCCGGGACAGGGCCGCATTCAGTACTTC. The chain recombines TRBV2 with TRBJ2-4; 9 positions match TRBD1. The CDR3 loop spans 13 amino acids. The trim removed 9 bases at V and 9 bases at J, leaving 9 bases unmatched. CDR1 and CDR2 (germline): SNHLY, FYNNEI.

This clone was detected a few times. The chain has TRBV5-6 and TRBJ2-7; D perhaps matches TRBD1 (6 bases). The CDR3 consists of 15 residues. The V gene's germline CDR1 is SGHDT and CDR2 YYEEEE. Trimming removed 4 bases at V and 2 bases at J, with 16 bases between. CDR3 nucleotides: TGTGCCAGCAGCGCCCCTGTACAGGGCACCTACGAGCAGTACTTC. Amino acids: CASSAPVQGTYEQYF.

This sequence joins TRBV7-9 and TRBJ2-2, with TRBD2 identical over 15 bases. CDR1 and CDR2 (germline): SEHNR, FQNEAQ (reference sequence). The CDR3 loop spans 16 amino acids. After removal of 5 bases from V and 6 bases from J, the junction contained 4 bases not matched to a gene. CDR3 coding DNA: TGTGCCAGCAGCCCGCGGACTAGCGGGAGGGCCGGGGAGCTGTTTTTT. Translated, it gives CASSPRTSGRAGELFF.

This clone has a handful of counts. This chain uses TRBV11-2 with TRBJ2-5; 10 bases align to TRBD2. The junction had 10 bases not matched to a gene; V was cut back by 1 base and J by 2 bases. The germline V gene encodes CDR1 SGHAT and CDR2 FQNNGV. The CDR3 is 18 amino acids. In nucleotides, the CDR3 is TGTGCCAGCAGCTTAGGTGTTGGTCGGACTAGCGGACAAGAGACCCAGTACTTC. Amino acids: CASSLGVGRTSGQETQYF.

This clone turned up a few times. The chain recombines TRBV6-1 with TRBJ2-2; TRBD2 matches 7 bases. Germline CDR1 MNHNS, CDR2 SASEGT. The V gene end was trimmed by 7 bases and the J gene end by 4 bases; junction bases not matched to a gene: 9. This CDR3 has 15 residues. In nucleotides, the CDR3 is TGTGCCAGCAAGACGGGAGGTGTGGGCACCGGGGAGCTGTTTTTT. It encodes CASKTGGVGTGELFF.

This clone was detected many times. The chain combines TRBV18 with TRBJ2-1; 9 positions match TRBD1. Unmatched junction bases numbered 8, after V lost 3 bases and J lost 8 bases. This CDR3 has 15 residues. Germline CDR1 is KGHSH and CDR2 is LQKENI. The CDR3 coding sequence is TGTGCCAGCTCACCCGGGACAGGGCTACGCGATGAGCAGTTCTTC. The encoded protein is CASSPGTGLRDEQFF.

The chain carries TRBV4-3 and TRBJ1-2; D is perhaps TRBD1 (5 bases). Looked up from germline, CDR1 is LGHNA and CDR2 is YSLEER. The CDR3 has 16 amino acids. The V end was cut by 0 bases, the J end by 4 bases, with 15 bases between. CDR3 region: CASSQDYQQVFYGYTF. The DNA for the CDR3 is TGCGCCAGCAGCCAAGATTATCAACAGGTGTTCTATGGCTACACCTTC.

There are a few counts of this clone. The chain links TRBV19 to TRBJ1-1; TRBD1 matches 7 bases. The length of the CDR3 is 16 residues. With V trimmed by 3 bases and J by 1 base, 8 bases remained unmatched. The V gene's germline CDR1 is LNHDA and CDR2 SQIVND (reference sequence). CDR3: CASSMEGRGRNTEAFF. The CDR3 DNA reads TGTGCCAGTAGTATGGAGGGCAGGGGGAGGAACACTGAAGCTTTCTTT.

This clone has a handful of counts. The V and J genes are TRBV29-1 and TRBJ1-2, with a tentative D call TRBD1 (5 bases). Germline assignment: CDR1 SQVTM and CDR2 ANQGSEA. The V gene lost 5 bases and the J gene lost 5 bases, with 12 bases spanning the gap. The CDR3 consists of 12 residues. Written as DNA, the CDR3 is TGCAGCGTTTTCGGGGGAGGTTATGGCTACACCTTC. Its protein is CSVFGGGYGYTF.

This clone was picked up a small number of times. The chain employs TRBV6-5 and TRBJ2-7; tentative D call: TRBD1 (6 bases). The V end was cut by 0 bases, the J end by 3 bases, with 12 bases between. The CDR3 spans 15 residues. Germline assignment: CDR1 MNHEY and CDR2 SVGAGI. The CDR3, as DNA: TGTGCCAGCAGTTACTCCGGGACAAGGAACTACGAGCAGTACTTC. This gives the protein CASSYSGTRNYEQYF.

The gene calls are TRBV30 and TRBJ1-4, with 10 bases aligning to TRBD1. Per germline, CDR1 GTSNPN and CDR2 SVGIG (reference sequence). The CDR3 has 16 amino acids. Trimming at V came to 6 bases and at J to 3 bases, leaving 10 bases not matched to a gene. CDR3: CACMDRGLFSNEKLFF. DNA of the CDR3: TGTGCCTGCATGGACAGGGGGTTATTCTCTAATGAAAAACTGTTTTTT.

This clone occurred a few times. This chain uses TRBV28 with TRBJ1-4; 11 positions agree with TRBD1. V lost 4 bases to trimming and J lost 3 bases; unmatched junction nucleotides: 1. The CDR3 extends over 15 amino acids. Germline CDR1 reads MDHEN; CDR2 reads SYDVKM. The chain's CDR3 is CASSSGQGANEKLFF. DNA of the CDR3: TGTGCCAGCAGTTCGGGACAGGGGGCTAATGAAAAACTGTTTTTT.

At least ten counts were recorded for this clone. The CDR3 DNA is TGTGCCAGCAGCTCCTCCGGGACACGGAAATTCCAAGAGACCCAGTACTTC. This codes for CASSSSGTRKFQETQYF. The rearrangement uses TRBV5-6 and TRBJ2-5; D possibly corresponds to TRBD1 (6 bases). Deletions cut 3 bases from V and 1 base from J, with 19 bases between. The CDR3 runs 17 residues. CDR1 SGHDT and CDR2 YYEEEE come from the germline V gene.